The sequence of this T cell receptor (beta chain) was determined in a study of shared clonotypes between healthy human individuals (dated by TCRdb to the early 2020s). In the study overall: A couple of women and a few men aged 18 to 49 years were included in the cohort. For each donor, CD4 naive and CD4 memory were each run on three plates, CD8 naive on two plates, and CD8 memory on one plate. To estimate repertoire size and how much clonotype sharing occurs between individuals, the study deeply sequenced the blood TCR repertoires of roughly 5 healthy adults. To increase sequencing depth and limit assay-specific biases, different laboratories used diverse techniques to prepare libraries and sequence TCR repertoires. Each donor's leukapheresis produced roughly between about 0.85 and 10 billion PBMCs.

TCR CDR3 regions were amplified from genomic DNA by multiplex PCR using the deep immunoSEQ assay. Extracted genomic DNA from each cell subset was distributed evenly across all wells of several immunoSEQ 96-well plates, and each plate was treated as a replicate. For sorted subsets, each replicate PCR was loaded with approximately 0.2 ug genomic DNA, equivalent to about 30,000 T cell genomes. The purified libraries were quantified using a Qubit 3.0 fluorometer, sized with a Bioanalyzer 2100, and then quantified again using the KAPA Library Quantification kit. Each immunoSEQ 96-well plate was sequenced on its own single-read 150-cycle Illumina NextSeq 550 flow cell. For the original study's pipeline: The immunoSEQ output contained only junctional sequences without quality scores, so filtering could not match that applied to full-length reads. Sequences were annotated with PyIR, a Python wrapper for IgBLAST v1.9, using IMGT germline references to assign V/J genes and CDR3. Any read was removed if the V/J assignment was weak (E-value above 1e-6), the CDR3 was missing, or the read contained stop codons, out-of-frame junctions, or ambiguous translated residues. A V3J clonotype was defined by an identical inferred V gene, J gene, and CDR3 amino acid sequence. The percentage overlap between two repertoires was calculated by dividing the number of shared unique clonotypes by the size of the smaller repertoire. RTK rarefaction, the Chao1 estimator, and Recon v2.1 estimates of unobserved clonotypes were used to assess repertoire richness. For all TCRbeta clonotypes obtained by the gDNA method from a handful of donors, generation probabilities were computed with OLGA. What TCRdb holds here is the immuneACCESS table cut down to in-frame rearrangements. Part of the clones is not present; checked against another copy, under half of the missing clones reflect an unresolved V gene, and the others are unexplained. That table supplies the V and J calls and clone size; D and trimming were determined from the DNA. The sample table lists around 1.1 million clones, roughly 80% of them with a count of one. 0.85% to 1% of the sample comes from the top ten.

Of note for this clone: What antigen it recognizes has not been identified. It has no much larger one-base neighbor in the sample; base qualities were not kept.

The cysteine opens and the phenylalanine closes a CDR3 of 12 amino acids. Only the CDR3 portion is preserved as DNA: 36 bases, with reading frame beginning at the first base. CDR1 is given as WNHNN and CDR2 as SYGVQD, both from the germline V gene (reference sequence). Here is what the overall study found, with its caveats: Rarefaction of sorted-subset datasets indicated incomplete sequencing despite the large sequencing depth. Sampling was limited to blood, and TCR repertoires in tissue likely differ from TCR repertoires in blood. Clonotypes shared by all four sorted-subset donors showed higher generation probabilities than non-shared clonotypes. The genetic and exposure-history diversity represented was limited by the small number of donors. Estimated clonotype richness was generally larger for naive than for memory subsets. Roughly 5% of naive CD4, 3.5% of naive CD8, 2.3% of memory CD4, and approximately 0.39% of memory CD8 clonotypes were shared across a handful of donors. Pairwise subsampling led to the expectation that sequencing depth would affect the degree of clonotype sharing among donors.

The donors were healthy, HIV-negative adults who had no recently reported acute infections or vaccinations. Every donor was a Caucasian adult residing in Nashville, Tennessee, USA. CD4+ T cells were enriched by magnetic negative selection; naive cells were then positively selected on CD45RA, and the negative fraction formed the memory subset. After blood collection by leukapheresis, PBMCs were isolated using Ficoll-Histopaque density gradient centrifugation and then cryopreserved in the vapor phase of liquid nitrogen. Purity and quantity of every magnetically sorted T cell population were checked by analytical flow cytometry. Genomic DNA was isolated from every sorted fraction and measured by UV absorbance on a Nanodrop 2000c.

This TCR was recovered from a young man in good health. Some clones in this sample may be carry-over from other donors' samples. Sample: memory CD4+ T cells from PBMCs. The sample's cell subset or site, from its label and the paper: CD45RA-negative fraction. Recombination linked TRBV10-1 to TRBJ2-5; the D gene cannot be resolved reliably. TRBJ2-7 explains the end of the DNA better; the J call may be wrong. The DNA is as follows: TGCGCCAGCAGTGAGTCAGGCTACGAGCAGTACTTC. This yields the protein CASSESGYEQYF.